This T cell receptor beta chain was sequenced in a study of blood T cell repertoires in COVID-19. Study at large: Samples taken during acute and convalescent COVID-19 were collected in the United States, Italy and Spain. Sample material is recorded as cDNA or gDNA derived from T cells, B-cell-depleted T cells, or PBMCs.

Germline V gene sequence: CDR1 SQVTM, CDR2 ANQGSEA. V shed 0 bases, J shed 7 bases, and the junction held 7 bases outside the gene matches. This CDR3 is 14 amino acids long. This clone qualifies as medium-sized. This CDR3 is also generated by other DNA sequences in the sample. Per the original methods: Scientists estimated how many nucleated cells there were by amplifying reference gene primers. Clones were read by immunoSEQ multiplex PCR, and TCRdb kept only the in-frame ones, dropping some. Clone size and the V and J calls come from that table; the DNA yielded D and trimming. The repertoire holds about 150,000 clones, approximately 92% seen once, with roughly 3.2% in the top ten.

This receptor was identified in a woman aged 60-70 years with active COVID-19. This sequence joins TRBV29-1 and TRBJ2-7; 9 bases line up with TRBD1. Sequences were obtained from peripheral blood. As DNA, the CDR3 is TGCAGCGTTGAAGAGGGTGACAGGGGGTATGAGCAGTACTTC. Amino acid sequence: CSVEEGDRGYEQYF.